This TCR beta chain was captured by sequencing in a study of OX40 agonist ivuxolimab in advanced cancers. Overall study: An agonistic anti-OX40 (CD134) antibody, ivuxolimab, was used to treat the patients. Patients were treated with intravenous ivuxolimab, dosed at 0.01 to 10 mg/kg and infused every 2 weeks. Three patients had partial responses: one hepatocellular carcinoma, two cutaneous melanoma.

On this clone: Its antigen is not known.

Between the trimmed V and J ends, which lost 3 bases and 2 bases, there was a span of 9 bases. Germline lookup yields CDR1 SQVTM and CDR2 ANQGSEA. The CDR3 extends over 13 amino acids. This table comes from immunoSEQ multiplex PCR, and its TCRdb copy is limited to in-frame clones, with some not included. The profile shows 60,000 to 85,000 clones, more than 75% of them singletons. The study's findings and limits: Partial responders receiving 0.1-3.0 mg/kg showed among the lowest clonal expansion.

The genes are TRBV29-1 and TRBJ2-3; the D call may be TRBD1 or TRBD2 (5 bases each). Sequencing was performed on CD4+ or CD8+ T cells sorted from blood, taken in a trial of the OX40 agonist ivuxolimab. This receptor was obtained from an adult with an advanced solid tumor such as melanoma, head and neck, liver or kidney cancer. The CDR3 sequence: CSVEGRSTDTQYF. CDR3 bases: TGCAGCGTTGAGGGACGGTCCACAGATACGCAGTATTTT.